This T cell receptor beta chain originates from a study of T cells in Graves' hyperthyroidism and ophthalmopathy. This clonotype was picked up a small number of times. Trimming left V 5 bases short and J 6 bases short, with 14 bases between. The germline V gene has CDR1 SGHTA and CDR2 FQGTGA. The CDR3 consists of 13 residues. There were TCR beta CDR3 regions amplified from RNA transcripts. During a first-round RT-PCR of the TCR CDR3, the HTBI primer set was used. TCRdb analysed the multiplex PCR reads with MiXCR anew, one entry per CDR3 protein. The data hold about 340,000 distinct CDR3 sequences, with around a sixth observed a single time.

Sequenced: blood. The clonotype was recovered from a woman in her forties or fifties with Graves' hyperthyroidism. The chain has TRBV7-3 and TRBJ2-7, with unresolved D. The DNA for the CDR3 is TGTGCCAGCAGCCCCGGTCCCTCGTCCGAGCAGTACTTC. Encoded protein: CASSPGPSSEQYF.